This TCR beta chain was documented in a study of shared clonotypes between healthy human individuals. Points from the study as a whole: Among a handful of donors, approximately 4.6% of naive CD4 clonotypes were found in common.

Roughly 30,000 T cell genomes (around 200 ng DNA) went into each sorted-subset replicate. TCRdb keeps only in-frame clones here, not all; method: immunoSEQ multiplex PCR. The sample lists about 610,000 clones; roughly 97% were seen once. Of note for this clone: The antigen is unknown.

The CDR3 consists of 13 residues. CDR1 is WSHSY and CDR2 is SAAADI in the germline V gene. V was clipped by 0 bases and J by 5 bases, with 5 bases between them. Sequenced input: naive CD4+ T cells sorted from blood. Described subset: CD45RA+ positively selected. This clonotype was sampled from a woman aged 30 to 39 in good health. The chain employs TRBV10-2 and TRBJ2-1; D unresolved. CDR3 residues: CASSESADNEQFF. In nucleotides, the CDR3 is TGCGCCAGCAGTGAGTCGGCAGACAATGAGCAGTTCTTC.